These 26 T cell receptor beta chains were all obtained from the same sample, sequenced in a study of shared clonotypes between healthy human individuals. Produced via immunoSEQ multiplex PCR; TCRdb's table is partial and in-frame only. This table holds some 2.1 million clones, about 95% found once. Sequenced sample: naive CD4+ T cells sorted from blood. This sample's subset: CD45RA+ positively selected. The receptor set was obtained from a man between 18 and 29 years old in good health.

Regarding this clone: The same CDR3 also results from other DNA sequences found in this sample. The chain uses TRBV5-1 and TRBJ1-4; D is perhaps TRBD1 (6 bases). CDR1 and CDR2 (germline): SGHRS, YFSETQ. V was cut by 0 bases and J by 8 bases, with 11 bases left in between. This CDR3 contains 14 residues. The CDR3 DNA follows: TGCGCCAGCAGCTTGGAGGCAGGGGACGAAAAACTGTTTTTT. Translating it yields CASSLEAGDEKLFF.

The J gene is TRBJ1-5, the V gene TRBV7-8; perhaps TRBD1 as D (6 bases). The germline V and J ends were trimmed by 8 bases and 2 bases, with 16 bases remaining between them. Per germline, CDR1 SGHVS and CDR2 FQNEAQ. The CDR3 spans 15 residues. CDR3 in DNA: TGTGCCAGCGCCACAGGGTTCGTTGGCAATCAGCCCCAGCATTTT. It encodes CASATGFVGNQPQHF.

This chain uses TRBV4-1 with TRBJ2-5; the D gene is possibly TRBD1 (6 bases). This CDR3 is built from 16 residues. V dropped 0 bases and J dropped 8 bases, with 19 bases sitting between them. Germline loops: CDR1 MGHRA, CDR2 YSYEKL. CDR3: CASSQDGAGTLETQYF. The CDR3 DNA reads TGCGCCAGCAGCCAAGATGGGGCAGGGACATTAGAAACCCAGTACTTC.

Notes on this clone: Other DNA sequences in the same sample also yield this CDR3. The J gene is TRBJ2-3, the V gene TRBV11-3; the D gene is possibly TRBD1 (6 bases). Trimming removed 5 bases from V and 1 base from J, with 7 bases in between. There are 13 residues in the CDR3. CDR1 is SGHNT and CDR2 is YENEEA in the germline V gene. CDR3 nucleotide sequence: TGTGCCAGCAGCCGACAGGGCACAGATACGCAGTATTTT. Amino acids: CASSRQGTDTQYF.

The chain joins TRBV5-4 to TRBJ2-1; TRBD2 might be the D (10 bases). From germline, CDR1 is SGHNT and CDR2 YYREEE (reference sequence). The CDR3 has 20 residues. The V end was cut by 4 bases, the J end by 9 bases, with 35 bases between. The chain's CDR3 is CASSPGGGQGPSGRVSEQFF. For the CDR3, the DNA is TGTGCCAGCAGCCCCGGCGGGGGACAGGGCCCCAGCGGGAGGGTGAGTGAGCAGTTCTTC.

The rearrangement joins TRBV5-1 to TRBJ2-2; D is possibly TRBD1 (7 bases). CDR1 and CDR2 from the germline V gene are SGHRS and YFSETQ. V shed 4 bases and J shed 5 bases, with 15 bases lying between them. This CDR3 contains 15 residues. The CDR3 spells CASSNETGRTGELFF. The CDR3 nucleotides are TGCGCCAGCAGCAATGAGACAGGGAGGACCGGGGAGCTGTTTTTT.

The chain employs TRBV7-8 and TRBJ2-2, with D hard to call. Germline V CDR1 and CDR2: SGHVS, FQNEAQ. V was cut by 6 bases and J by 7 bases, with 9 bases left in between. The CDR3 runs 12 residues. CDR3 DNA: TGTGCCAGCAGTGTAGTTAGCGGGGAGCTGTTTTTT. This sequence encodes CASSVVSGELFF.

The chain's CDR3 is CASSYSDQEQYF. In DNA, the CDR3 is TGTGCCAGCAGTTACTCGGACCAGGAGCAGTACTTC. V gene TRBV6-5 combines with J gene TRBJ2-7; D unresolved. Germline V gene sequence: CDR1 MNHEY, CDR2 SVGAGI. V was pared by 0 bases and J by 7 bases, with 7 bases between. This CDR3 spans 12 amino acids.

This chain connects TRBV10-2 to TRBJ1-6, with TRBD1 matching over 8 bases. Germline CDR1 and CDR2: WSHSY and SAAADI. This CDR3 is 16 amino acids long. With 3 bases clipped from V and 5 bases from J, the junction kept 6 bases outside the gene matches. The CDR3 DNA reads TGCGCCAGCAGTGATCGGGACAGGTCCAATAATTCACCCCTCCACTTT. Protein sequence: CASSDRDRSNNSPLHF.

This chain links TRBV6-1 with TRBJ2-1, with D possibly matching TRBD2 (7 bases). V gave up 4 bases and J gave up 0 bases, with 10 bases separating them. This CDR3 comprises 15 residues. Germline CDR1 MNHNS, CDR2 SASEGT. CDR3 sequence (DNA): TGTGCCAGCAGTGTGAGGGGGGGCTCCTACAATGAGCAGTTCTTC. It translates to CASSVRGGSYNEQFF.

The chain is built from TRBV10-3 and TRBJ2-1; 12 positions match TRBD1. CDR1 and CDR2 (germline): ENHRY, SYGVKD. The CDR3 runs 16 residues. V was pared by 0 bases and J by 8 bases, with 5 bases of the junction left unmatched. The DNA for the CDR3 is TGTGCCATCAGTGAGTCAGGGGGACAGGGGGCCTATGAGCAGTTCTTC. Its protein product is CAISESGGQGAYEQFF.

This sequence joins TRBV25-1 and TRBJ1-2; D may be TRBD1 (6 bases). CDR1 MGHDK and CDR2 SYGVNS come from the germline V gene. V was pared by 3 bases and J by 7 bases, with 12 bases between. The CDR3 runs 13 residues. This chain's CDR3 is CASSDRVQGGYTF. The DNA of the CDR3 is TGTGCCAGCAGTGACAGGGTACAGGGTGGCTACACCTTC.

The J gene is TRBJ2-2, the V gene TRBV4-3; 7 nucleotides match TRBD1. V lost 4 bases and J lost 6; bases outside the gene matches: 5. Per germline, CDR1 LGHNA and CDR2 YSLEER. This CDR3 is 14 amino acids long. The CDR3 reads CASSPDRKAGELFF. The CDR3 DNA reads TGCGCCAGCAGCCCGGACAGGAAAGCCGGGGAGCTGTTTTTT.

The CDR3: CASSLGTTNPPSNSPLHF. CDR3 DNA: TGTGCCAGCAGCCTGGGGACTACAAACCCGCCCTCTAATTCACCCCTCCACTTT. The chain links TRBV11-3 to TRBJ1-6; perhaps TRBD1 as D (5 bases). Germline CDR1 reads SGHNT; CDR2 reads YENEEA. V lost 5 bases, J lost 6 bases, and 23 bases lay in between. The CDR3 totals 18 residues.

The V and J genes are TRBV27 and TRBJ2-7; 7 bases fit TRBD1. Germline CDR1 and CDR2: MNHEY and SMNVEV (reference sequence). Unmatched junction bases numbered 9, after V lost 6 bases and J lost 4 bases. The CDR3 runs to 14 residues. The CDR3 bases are TGTGCCAGCAGCAAACAGGGGATTCGATACGAGCAGTACTTC. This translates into CASSKQGIRYEQYF.

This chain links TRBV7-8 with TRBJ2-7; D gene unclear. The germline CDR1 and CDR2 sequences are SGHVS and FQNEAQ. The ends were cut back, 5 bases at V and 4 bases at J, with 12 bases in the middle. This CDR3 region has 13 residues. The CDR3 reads CASSPGPYYEQYF. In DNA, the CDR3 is TGTGCCAGCAGCCCCGGTCCGTATTACGAGCAGTACTTC. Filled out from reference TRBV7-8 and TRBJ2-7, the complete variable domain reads GAGVSQSPRYKVAKRGQDVALRCDPISGHVSLFWYQQALGQGPEFLTYFQNEAQLDKSGLPSDRFFAERPEGSVSTLKIQRTQQEDSAVYLCASSPGPYYEQYFGPGTRLTVT.

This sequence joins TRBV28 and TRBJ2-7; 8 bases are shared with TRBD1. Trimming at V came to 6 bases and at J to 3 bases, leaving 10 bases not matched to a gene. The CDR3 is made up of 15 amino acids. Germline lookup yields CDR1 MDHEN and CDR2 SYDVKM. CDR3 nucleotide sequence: TGTGCCAGCAGCCAAATGACAGGGGACTTCTACGAGCAGTACTTC. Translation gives CASSQMTGDFYEQYF.

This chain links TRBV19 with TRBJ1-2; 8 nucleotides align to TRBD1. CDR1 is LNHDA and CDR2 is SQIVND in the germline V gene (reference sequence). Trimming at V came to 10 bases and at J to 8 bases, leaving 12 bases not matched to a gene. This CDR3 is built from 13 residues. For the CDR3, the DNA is TGTGCCACCTCGGACAGGGAAGGGTACGGCTACACCTTC. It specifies CATSDREGYGYTF.

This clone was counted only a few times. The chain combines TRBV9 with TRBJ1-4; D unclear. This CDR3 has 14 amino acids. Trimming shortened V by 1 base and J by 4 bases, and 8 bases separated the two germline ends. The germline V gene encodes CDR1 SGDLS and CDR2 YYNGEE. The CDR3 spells CASSVMDGNEKLFF. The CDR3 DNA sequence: TGTGCCAGCAGCGTAATGGACGGTAATGAAAAACTGTTTTTT.

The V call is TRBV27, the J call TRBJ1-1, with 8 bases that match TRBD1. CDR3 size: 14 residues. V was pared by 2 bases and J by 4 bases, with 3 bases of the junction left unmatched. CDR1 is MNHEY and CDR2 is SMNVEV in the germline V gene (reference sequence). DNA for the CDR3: TGTGCCAGCAGTTTACAGGGGGCAAGCACTGAAGCTTTCTTT. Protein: CASSLQGASTEAFF.

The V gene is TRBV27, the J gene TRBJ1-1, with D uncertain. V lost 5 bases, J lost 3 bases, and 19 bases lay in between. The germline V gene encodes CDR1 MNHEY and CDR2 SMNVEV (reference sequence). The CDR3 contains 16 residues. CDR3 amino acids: CASSRTRRGWDTEAFF. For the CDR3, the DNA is TGTGCCAGCAGTCGCACCCGGCGGGGATGGGACACTGAAGCTTTCTTT.

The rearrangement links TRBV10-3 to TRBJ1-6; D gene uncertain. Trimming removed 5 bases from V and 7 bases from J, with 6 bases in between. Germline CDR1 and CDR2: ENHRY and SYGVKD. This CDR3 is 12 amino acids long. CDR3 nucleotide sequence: TGTGCCATCAGTCTAGGGAATTCACCCCTCCACTTT. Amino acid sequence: CAISLGNSPLHF.

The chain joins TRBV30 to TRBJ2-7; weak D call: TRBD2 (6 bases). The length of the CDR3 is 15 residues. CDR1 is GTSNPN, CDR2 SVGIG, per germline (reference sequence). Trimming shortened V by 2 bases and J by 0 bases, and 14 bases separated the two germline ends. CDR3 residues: CAWSPRLVLSYEQYF. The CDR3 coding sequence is TGTGCCTGGAGTCCGCGACTAGTTCTCTCCTACGAGCAGTACTTC.

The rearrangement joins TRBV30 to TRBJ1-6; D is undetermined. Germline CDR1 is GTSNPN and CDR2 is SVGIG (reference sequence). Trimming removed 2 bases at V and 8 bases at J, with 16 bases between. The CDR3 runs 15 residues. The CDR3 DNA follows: TGTGCCTGGAGTATAGGATGGCAATGGGATTCACCCCTCCACTTT. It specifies CAWSIGWQWDSPLHF. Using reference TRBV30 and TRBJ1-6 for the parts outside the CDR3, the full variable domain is SQTIHQWPATLVQPVGSPLSLECTVEGTSNPNLYWYRQAAGRGLQLLFYSVGIGQISSEVPQNLSASRPQDRQFILSSKKLLLSDSGFYLCAWSIGWQWDSPLHFGNGTRLTVT.

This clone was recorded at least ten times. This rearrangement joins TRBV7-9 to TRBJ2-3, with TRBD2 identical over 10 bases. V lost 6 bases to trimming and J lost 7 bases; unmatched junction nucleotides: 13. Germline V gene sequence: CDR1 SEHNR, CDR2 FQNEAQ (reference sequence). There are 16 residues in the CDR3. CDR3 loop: CASRSDLAGDLNTQYF. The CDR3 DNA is TGTGCCAGCAGATCAGACCTAGCGGGAGATCTGAATACGCAGTATTTT.

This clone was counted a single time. The CDR3 DNA sequence: TGTGCCTGGAGTGTCAGTGGCAGCTCTAATTCACCCCTCCACTTT. Residues: CAWSVSGSSNSPLHF. The rearrangement links TRBV30 to TRBJ1-6; unclear D gene. V was shortened by 0 bases and J by 6 bases, with 12 bases between the two germline ends. Germline CDR1 reads GTSNPN; CDR2 reads SVGIG (reference sequence). The CDR3 has 15 residues.